A single sample is the source of the 3 T cell receptor beta chains below, sequenced in a study of T cell responses to AZD1222 COVID-19 vaccine. This table comes from immunoSEQ multiplex PCR, and its TCRdb copy is limited to in-frame clones, with some not included. The sample consists of about 150,000 clones, roughly 93% of them appearing once. The sequences come from peripheral blood, collected 28 days after the second AZD1222 dose. These TCRs come from an adult who received the AZD1222 COVID-19 vaccine.

The genes are TRBV12-3 or TRBV12-4 and TRBJ1-1; tentatively, D is TRBD1 (5 bases). Between the trimmed V and J ends, which lost 5 bases and 1 base, there was a span of 8 bases. This CDR3 contains 13 residues. The CDR3 sequence: CASSKQANTEAFF. CDR3 sequence (DNA): TGTGCCAGCAGTAAACAGGCGAACACTGAAGCTTTCTTT.

The chain joins TRBV6-1 to TRBJ2-1; TRBD2 aligns across 8 bases. The V and J ends lost 0 bases and 9 bases, in that order; junction bases with no gene match: 10. This CDR3 contains 16 residues. Germline CDR1 and CDR2: MNHNS and SASEGT. The CDR3 loop is CASSEALSAGGGEQFF. In DNA, the CDR3 is TGTGCCAGCAGTGAAGCCCTATCGGCGGGGGGTGGTGAGCAGTTCTTC.

A remark on this clone: Different DNA sequences within this sample yield the same CDR3. The gene calls are TRBV19 and TRBJ1-5; tentatively, D is TRBD1 (5 bases). Looked up from germline, CDR1 is LNHDA and CDR2 is SQIVND (reference sequence). V was clipped by 3 bases and J by 7 bases, with 13 bases between them. The CDR3 spans 14 residues. In nucleotides, the CDR3 is TGTGCCAGTAGTATTCGAAGGGGAGACCAGCCCCAGCATTTT. Its protein product is CASSIRRGDQPQHF.